This record covers a single TCR beta chain. The antigen remains unidentified. This specimen belongs to a study of shared clonotypes between healthy human individuals. Data came from immunoSEQ multiplex PCR; TCRdb stores just in-frame clones and leaves some out. The data hold around 1,900,000 clones, with just over 90% observed a single time. The CDR3 is 17 residues long. Looked up from germline, CDR1 is SGHTS and CDR2 is YDEGEE. V shed 5 bases and J shed 3 bases, with 23 bases lying between them. The naive CD8 fraction comprised CD45RO-negative cells positively selected for CCR7 and excluded terminally differentiated effector memory CD45RA+ cells. Participating donors were healthy, HIV-negative adults free of recent acute infections or vaccinations. Study-level points and caveats: An effect of sequencing depth on clonotype sharing among donors was expected.

This sequence joins TRBV5-8 and TRBJ1-1, with D hard to call. The material sequenced was naive CD8+ T cells from PBMCs. The TCR comes from a man aged 18 to 29 in good health. Some clones in this sample may be carry-over from other donors' samples. The CDR3 DNA reads as TGTGCCAGCAGACCGGTGGTGATGAGATCCGAGGACACTGAAGCTTTCTTT. Amino acids: CASRPVVMRSEDTEAFF.